Listed here are 32 T cell receptor beta chains from one sample, sequenced in a study of blood T cells in healthy people across ages. The authors ran a second PCR of about 7 to 11 cycles using a sample-barcoded 5' primer and a J-beta primer mix. TCRdb re-called the 5' RACE reads through MiXCR, storing one row per CDR3 protein. The sample comprises 700,000 to 1,000,000 distinct CDR3 sequences, roughly 44% of which are singletons, and roughly a fifth rests with the top ten. Material: blood. Receptors were obtained from a man aged 60 to 75 in good health.

This clonotype has more than one count but fewer than ten. V is TRBV7-9 and J is TRBJ2-7; D is unclear. Germline CDR1 is SEHNR and CDR2 is FQNEAQ (reference sequence). The ends were cut back, 5 bases at V and 4 bases at J, with 12 bases in the middle. The length of the CDR3 is 13 residues. This CDR3 is CASSPYDRYEQYF. CDR3 coding DNA: TGTGCCAGCAGCCCTTACGACCGTTACGAGCAGTACTTC.

This clonotype was observed a single time. This chain joins TRBV30 and TRBJ1-1; TRBD1 is a possible D gene (6 bases). The germline CDR1 and CDR2 sequences are GTSNPN and SVGIG (reference sequence). The V gene lost 5 bases and the J gene lost 8 bases, with 18 bases spanning the gap. CDR3 length: 13 residues. CDR3 residues: CAWGNRVGTEAFF. DNA for the CDR3: TGTGCCTGGGGGAACAGGGTCGGCACGGAAGCTTTCTTT.

The chain has TRBV15 and TRBJ2-5; D not resolved. Germline V CDR1 and CDR2: LNHNV, YYDKDF (reference sequence). With 1 base removed from V and 5 bases from J, the gap between germline ends came to 8 bases. The CDR3 contains 13 residues. The CDR3 is CATSRGFGETQYF. DNA for the CDR3: TGTGCCACCAGCAGAGGGTTCGGCGAGACCCAGTACTTC.

The rearrangement links TRBV6-1 to TRBJ2-7; D unclear. Trimming left V 7 bases short and J 3 bases short, with 7 bases between. Germline V gives CDR1 MNHNS, CDR2 SASEGT. CDR3 size: 11 residues. This CDR3 is CASNEYYEQYF. The CDR3 bases are TGTGCCAGCAACGAATACTACGAGCAGTACTTC.

This rearrangement joins TRBV29-1 to TRBJ2-7; possible D gene TRBD2, 5 bases. Trimming stripped 5 bases from V and 1 base from J, with 15 bases between. This CDR3 has 14 amino acids. CDR1 and CDR2 from the germline V gene are SQVTM and ANQGSEA. CDR3 in amino acids: CSVPGRGNSYEQYF. The CDR3 DNA reads as TGCAGCGTTCCGGGAAGAGGTAATTCCTACGAGCAGTACTTC.

In its sample, this clonotype was seen a few times. This sequence joins TRBV7-9 and TRBJ1-1, with D unresolved. The length of the CDR3 is 14 residues. Germline V gene data show CDR1 as SEHNR and CDR2 as FQNEAQ (reference sequence). Trimming left V 2 bases short and J 0 bases short, with 7 bases between. CDR3 bases: TGTGCCAGCAGCTTATCAGGAATGAACACTGAAGCTTTCTTT. Its translation is CASSLSGMNTEAFF.

V usage is TRBV4-3 and J usage is TRBJ2-1; 13 bases are a match to TRBD2. The CDR3 length is 17 residues. V trimming: 0 bases; J trimming: 8 bases; junction bases outside the gene matches: 7. Germline-derived CDR1 and CDR2 are LGHNA and YSLEER. This chain's CDR3 is CASSQDTSGGARYEQFF. DNA of the CDR3: TGCGCCAGCAGCCAAGATACTAGCGGGGGGGCACGGTATGAGCAGTTCTTC.

Worth noting for this clonotype: A much bigger clone sits one base away, suggesting this may be a read error. The chain combines TRBV11-3 with TRBJ2-1; D may correspond to TRBD1 or TRBD2 (5 bases each). V was clipped by 4 bases and J by 13 bases, with 17 bases between them. CDR1 SGHNT and CDR2 YENEEA come from the germline V gene. This CDR3 has 13 amino acids. CDR3 loop: CASSSGAFETQFF. CDR3 bases: TGTGCCAGCAGCTCCGGGGCGTTCGAGACCCAGTTCTTC.

This chain links TRBV20-1 with TRBJ1-2, with 9 bases fitting TRBD1. Trimming removed 5 bases from V and 5 bases from J; junction bases left unmatched: 12. Germline lookup yields CDR1 DFQATT and CDR2 SNEGSKA (reference sequence). The CDR3 runs to 15 residues. The CDR3 region is CSALGGGQGGYGYTF. In nucleotides, the CDR3 is TGCAGTGCTCTAGGGGGGGGACAGGGAGGTTATGGCTACACCTTC.

The rearrangement joins TRBV28 to TRBJ1-6, with D unresolved. Germline V lookup: CDR1 MDHEN, CDR2 SYDVKM. This CDR3 is 15 amino acids long. Trimming cost V 6 bases and J 10 bases, with 19 bases left between them. CDR3 protein: CASRPRTTLRSPLHF. In DNA form, the CDR3 reads TGTGCCAGCAGGCCAAGGACGACCTTGAGATCACCCCTCCACTTT.

In the case of this clonotype: At one boundary the junction diverges from the germline segment, which might be a read error. This sequence joins TRBV18 and TRBJ1-6; 8 bases line up with TRBD1. CDR3 length equals 15 residues. Germline V gives CDR1 KGHSH, CDR2 LQKENI. CDR3 DNA: TGTGCCAGCGGAGAAGGACAGGGTACGAATTTACCCCTCCACTTT. It specifies CASGEGQGTNLPLHF.

The CDR3 region is CASSRGAQYF. CDR3 DNA: TGTGCCAGCAGCCGGGGAGCCCAGTACTTC. J is TRBJ2-5 and V is TRBV3-1; D is perhaps TRBD2 (5 bases). The CDR3 length is 10 residues. Trimming left V 4 bases short and J 9 bases short, with 6 bases between. Germline lookup yields CDR1 LGHDT and CDR2 YNNKEL (reference sequence).

The rearrangement links TRBV9 to TRBJ1-2, with D possibly being TRBD1 (5 bases). V shed 4 bases and J shed 2 bases, with 12 bases lying between them. Germline-derived CDR1 and CDR2 are SGDLS and YYNGEE. The CDR3 runs to 14 residues. The DNA of the CDR3 is TGTGCCAGCAGCACCTTTGGGGGGAACTATGGCTACACCTTC. The encoded protein is CASSTFGGNYGYTF.

This clonotype was seen a handful of times. The rearrangement uses TRBV2 and TRBJ1-2; unclear D gene. Germline V gene lookup returns CDR1 SNHLY and CDR2 FYNNEI. The CDR3 is 13 amino acids. V lost 4 bases to trimming and J lost 7 bases, with 13 bases between them. Written as DNA, the CDR3 is TGTGCCAGCAGTGTCACGGGAATACCTGGCTACACCTTC. This sequence encodes CASSVTGIPGYTF.

This clonotype was picked up a small number of times. This chain connects TRBV5-1 to TRBJ2-7; weak D call: TRBD2 (6 bases). CDR1 is SGHRS, CDR2 YFSETQ, per germline. V was clipped by 3 bases and J by 6 bases, with 10 bases between them. The CDR3 is 12 amino acids. The chain's CDR3 is CASSYGTFEQYF. The CDR3 region has the DNA TGCGCCAGCAGCTATGGGACTTTCGAGCAGTACTTC. Full variable domain (missing parts from reference TRBV5-1 and TRBJ2-7): KAGVTQTPRYLIKTRGQQVTLSCSPISGHRSVSWYQQTPGQGLQFLFEYFSETQRNKGNFPGRFSGRQFSNSRSEMNVSTLELGDSALYLCASSYGTFEQYFGPGTRLTVT.

The chain couples TRBV13 to TRBJ2-7; 9 bases are shared with TRBD2. In germline, CDR1 is PRHDT, CDR2 FYEKMQ (reference sequence). V lost 0 bases to trimming and J lost 5 bases; unmatched junction nucleotides: 2. The CDR3 has 14 amino acids. The CDR3 spells CASSLGLAGHEQYF. CDR3 nucleotide sequence: TGTGCCAGCAGCTTAGGACTAGCGGGCCACGAGCAGTACTTC.

This sequence joins TRBV20-1 and TRBJ2-3; the match to TRBD1 covers 12 bases. Germline V lookup: CDR1 DFQATT, CDR2 SNEGSKA (reference sequence). The J segment lost 0 bases and the V segment lost 3 bases, leaving 4 bases of the junction unmatched. There are 16 residues in the CDR3. DNA for the CDR3: TGCAGTGCTAGGGGGACAGGGGGCGACAGCACAGATACGCAGTATTTT. It encodes CSARGTGGDSTDTQYF.

The V and J genes are TRBV24-1 and TRBJ1-5; D unresolved. V was pared by 4 bases and J by 5 bases, with 11 bases between. The germline V gene has CDR1 KGHDR and CDR2 SFDVKD. CDR3 length: 14 amino acids. CDR3 in amino acids: CATSDLDGHQPQHF. CDR3 in DNA: TGTGCCACCAGTGACCTAGACGGCCATCAGCCCCAGCATTTT.

This clonotype was picked up a small number of times. V is TRBV5-5 and J is TRBJ2-7, with 9 bases matching TRBD1. This CDR3 contains 16 residues. Germline trimming cut 4 bases from V and 5 bases from J; bases unmatched to any gene: 13. Germline V gene lookup returns CDR1 SGHKS and CDR2 YYEKEE (reference sequence). CDR3 sequence: CASSEDYGTGWNEQYF. CDR3 DNA: TGTGCCAGCAGCGAGGATTACGGGACAGGGTGGAACGAGCAGTACTTC.

Worth noting for this clonotype: Because it lacks the conserved phenylalanine or tryptophan at the end, this CDR3 is likely a read error. This chain uses TRBV4-3 with TRBJ2-7; D is uncertain. The CDR3 runs 14 residues. The germline gives CDR1 LGHNA, CDR2 YSLEER. Trimming left V 1 base short and J 3 bases short, with 10 bases between. CDR3 region: CASSQGFPGYEQYL. CDR3 coding DNA: TGCGCCAGCAGCCAAGGGTTCCCAGGCTACGAGCAGTACCTC.

On this clonotype: It may be a read error: a sequence one base away is much more abundant. The gene calls are TRBV2 and TRBJ1-4; TRBD1 matches at 7 bases. The CDR3 extends over 14 amino acids. Germline loops: CDR1 SNHLY, CDR2 FYNNEI. Trimming took 6 bases from V and 11 from J; bases not matched to a gene: 12. The CDR3 DNA reads TGTGCCAGCAGCCTGACAGGGCCGGGTGACAAACTGTTTTTT. The encoded protein is CASSLTGPGDKLFF.

Turning to this clonotype: The junction and the germline gene differ at one end; a read error may be behind it. The V call is TRBV5-6, the J call TRBJ1-1; no definite D call. This CDR3 has 13 amino acids. Germline CDR1 SGHDT, CDR2 YYEEEE. CDR3 protein: CASSLRLTTETFF. The CDR3 DNA is TGTGCCAGCAGCTTGCGACTTACAACTGAAACTTTCTTT.

This clonotype has just a few counts. This chain links TRBV7-2 with TRBJ2-5; D possibly corresponds to TRBD2 (7 bases). The CDR3 runs to 15 residues. The germline gives CDR1 SGHTA, CDR2 FQGNSA. Trimming pared 7 bases from V and 5 bases from J, leaving 20 bases between. The CDR3 reads CASMFRGGAGETQYF. CDR3 in DNA: TGTGCCAGCATGTTTAGGGGGGGCGCGGGTGAGACCCAGTACTTC.

This CDR3 reads CASTTGLYGYTF. For the CDR3, the DNA is TGTGCCAGCACGACAGGGCTTTATGGCTACACCTTC. The chain recombines TRBV27 with TRBJ1-2, with TRBD1 matching over 7 bases. J was trimmed by 5 bases and V by 7 bases; bases with no gene match: 4. The V gene's germline CDR1 is MNHEY and CDR2 SMNVEV (reference sequence). CDR3 length equals 12 residues.

V usage is TRBV6-2 or TRBV6-3 and J usage is TRBJ2-6, with D possibly TRBD2 on 6 matching bases. V lost 6 bases to trimming and J lost 4 bases, with 25 bases between them. The length of the CDR3 is 19 residues. CDR1 and CDR2 (germline): MNHEY, SVGEGT. The CDR3 loop reads CASSTLQGRGGQGANVLTF. CDR3 coding DNA: TGTGCCAGCAGCACCCTCCAGGGTAGGGGAGGTCAAGGGGCCAACGTCCTGACTTTC.

This clonotype came up a few times. V is TRBV6-2 or TRBV6-3 and J is TRBJ2-7; D is unclear. The CDR3 contains 13 residues. Germline V gene sequence: CDR1 MNHEY, CDR2 SVGEGT. Trimming pared 6 bases from V and 3 bases from J, leaving 12 bases between. CDR3 residues: CASSPQQIYEQYF. CDR3 bases: TGTGCCAGCAGCCCCCAGCAGATCTACGAGCAGTACTTC.

Only one count was recorded for this clonotype. The chain combines TRBV12-3 or TRBV12-4 with TRBJ2-7; D remains unclear. The V and J ends lost 3 bases and 2 bases respectively, with 11 bases between them. The CDR3 has 14 amino acids. The CDR3 DNA reads TGTGCCAGCAGTTTTGGCAGCGAGCCCTACGAGCAGTACTTC. Translating gives CASSFGSEPYEQYF.

This clonotype appeared once. This chain uses TRBV7-2 with TRBJ2-1; 10 bases agree with TRBD2. CDR1 is SGHTA and CDR2 is FQGNSA in the germline V gene. CDR3 length equals 14 residues. With 3 bases clipped from V and 5 bases from J, the junction kept 1 base outside the gene matches. The CDR3 region is CASSFSGGHNEQFF. DNA for the CDR3: TGTGCCAGCAGCTTTAGCGGGGGGCACAATGAGCAGTTCTTC.

J is TRBJ1-4 and V is TRBV4-3, with TRBD1 as a possible D gene (6 bases). The CDR3 length is 15 residues. The germline V gene encodes CDR1 LGHNA and CDR2 YSLEER. V dropped 2 bases and J dropped 6 bases, with 13 bases sitting between them. CDR3 nucleotide sequence: TGCGCCAGCAGCCAAATCGGGGGGCTGGATGAAAAACTGTTTTTT. This codes for CASSQIGGLDEKLFF.

A few counts support this clonotype. The rearrangement uses TRBV4-3 and TRBJ2-1, with TRBD1 matching over 8 bases. Germline trimming cut 4 bases from V and 14 bases from J; bases unmatched to any gene: 4. The germline CDR1 and CDR2 sequences are LGHNA and YSLEER. This CDR3 has 11 residues. The CDR3 protein is CASSPRQGKFF. DNA for the CDR3: TGCGCCAGCAGCCCAAGACAGGGGAAGTTCTTC.

The rearrangement links TRBV6-2 or TRBV6-3 to TRBJ2-5; TRBD1 aligns across 7 bases. Near its end, the DNA agrees better with TRBJ2-7, so the J call may be wrong. Per germline, CDR1 MNHEY and CDR2 SVGEGT. There are 13 residues in the CDR3. CDR3 nucleotides: TGTGCCAGCAGTTACGACAGGGTGGCCGAGCAGTACTTC. It encodes CASSYDRVAEQYF.

The chain carries TRBV21-1 and TRBJ2-1. TRBV21-1 is shown as a pseudogene. This CDR3 is 10 amino acids long. DNA for the CDR3: TGTGCAAGGTCCTACAATGAGCAGTTCTTC. Residues: CARSYNEQFF.